The 7 T cell receptor beta chains below come from one sample, sequenced in a study of blood T cell repertoires in COVID-19. Profiling relied on immunoSEQ multiplex PCR, and the TCRdb table lists in-frame clones only, not all of them. The repertoire includes 310,000 or so clones, roughly 83% of them detected once, and 1.5% to 2% sits in the top ten. Input material: peripheral blood. These receptors were obtained from a woman in her fifties or sixties with acute or convalescent COVID-19.

This chain uses TRBV29-1 with TRBJ2-7; 8 positions agree with TRBD2. The length of the CDR3 is 16 residues. With V trimmed by 1 base and J by 4 bases, 12 bases remained unmatched. The germline gives CDR1 SQVTM, CDR2 ANQGSEA. The CDR3 DNA is TGCAGCGTTGAAGCACTAGCGGAGAGCTATAAATACGAGCAGTACTTC. It codes for CSVEALAESYKYEQYF.

CDR3 loop: CASSETGGFGTEAFF. The CDR3 DNA sequence: TGTGCCAGCAGTGAGACAGGGGGCTTCGGGACTGAAGCTTTCTTT. The genes are TRBV6-1 and TRBJ1-1; 10 positions agree with TRBD1. Losses at the gene ends were 3 bases for V and 5 bases for J; bases not matched to a gene: 6. CDR1 and CDR2 (germline): MNHNS, SASEGT. This CDR3 has 15 residues.

This chain joins TRBV4-3 and TRBJ2-7; 9 positions agree with TRBD2. This CDR3 region has 17 residues. V shed 2 bases and J 0 bases; nucleotides not matched to a gene: 8. Per germline, CDR1 LGHNA and CDR2 YSLEER. The CDR3 DNA reads as TGCGCCAGCAGCCAACTACTAGCGGGTGGCCTCTCCTACGAGCAGTACTTC. Amino acid sequence: CASSQLLAGGLSYEQYF.

This clone was seen only once. At one of its ends the junction is not consistent with the germline gene, which may arise from a read error. The chain is built from TRBV13 and TRBJ2-3; 11 nucleotides align to TRBD2. CDR1 and CDR2 from the germline V gene are PRHDT and FYEKMQ (reference sequence). The CDR3 sequence is 18 residues long. Here the CDR3 DNA reads TGTGCCAGCAGCCTAGGACTAGCGGGCTTACTTGGCACAGATACGCAGTATTTT. It translates to CASSLGLAGLLGTDTQYF. The variable domain in full, with the rest retrieved from reference TRBV13 and TRBJ2-3, is AAGVIQSPRHLIKEKRETATLKCYPIPRHDTVYWYQQGPGQDPQFLISFYEKMQSDKGSIPDRFSAQQFSDYHSELNMSSLELGDSALYFCASSLGLAGLLGTDTQYFGPGTRLTVL.

V and J are TRBV3-1 (or the pseudogene TRBV3-2) and TRBJ2-7; possible D gene TRBD1, 5 bases. Germline loops: CDR1 LGHDT, CDR2 YNNKEL (reference sequence). This CDR3 region has 14 residues. Trimming removed 0 bases at V and 7 bases at J, with 13 bases between. The CDR3 DNA follows: TGTGCCAGCAGCCAAGAATATCAGGGAAAAGAGCAGTACTTC. Its protein is CASSQEYQGKEQYF.

The rearrangement joins TRBV7-9 to TRBJ1-2, with TRBD1 as a possible D gene (5 bases). The CDR3 consists of 14 residues. Germline V lookup: CDR1 SEHNR, CDR2 FQNEAQ (reference sequence). V was pared by 1 base and J by 3 bases, with 9 bases between. The CDR3 nucleotides are TGTGCCAGCAGCTTAGTGGGGGGGTACTATGGCTACACCTTC. Amino acid sequence: CASSLVGGYYGYTF.

The chain is built from TRBV29-1 and TRBJ1-5, with a tentative D call TRBD1 (5 bases). The CDR3 runs 14 residues. Germline values: CDR1 SQVTM, CDR2 ANQGSEA. The germline V and J ends were trimmed by 7 bases and 7 bases, with 20 bases remaining between them. The chain's CDR3 is CSATPGGRNQPQHF. CDR3 DNA sequence: TGCAGCGCCACCCCGGGGGGAAGAAACCAGCCCCAGCATTTT.